This TCR beta chain originates from a study of T cells after yellow fever vaccination. This clonotype was detected only a few times. The CDR3 spans 14 residues. V dropped 5 bases and J dropped 7; count of bases not matched to a gene: 8. TCRdb processed the 5' RACE reads anew with MiXCR; each CDR3 protein has one entry. The table has about 260,000 distinct CDR3 sequences, 10% to 15% seen once. The chain has TRBV12-3 or TRBV12-4 and TRBJ2-3; 8 nucleotides line up with TRBD1. The sample in question was CD4+ T cells sorted from PBMCs, obtained 45 days after the yellow fever booster vaccination. The TCR was taken from a man aged 30 to 45 who received the YFV17D yellow fever vaccine. The CDR3 region is CASSHRQGRNTQYF. CDR3 nucleotide sequence: TGTGCCAGCAGTCATCGACAGGGGCGAAATACGCAGTATTTT.